This T cell receptor (beta chain) was sequenced during a study of shared clonotypes between healthy human individuals. General study results and limits: Sequencing of the sorted subsets was shown by rarefaction to be incomplete despite large depth.

The CDR3 loop spans 15 amino acids. CDR1 and CDR2 from the germline V gene are MGHRA and YSYEKL. The junction had 4 bases not matched to a gene; V was cut back by 1 base and J by 7 bases. This clone was picked up a small number of times. Its antigen is unknown. Assay execution took place at the deep level. Profiling relied on immunoSEQ multiplex PCR, and the TCRdb table lists in-frame clones only, not all of them. The sample includes roughly 2.5 million clones, around nine tenths of them seen just once. V is TRBV4-1 and J is TRBJ1-6; 7 positions match TRBD1. Material for sequencing was naive CD4+ T cells sorted from blood. Noted subset: CD45RA+ positively selected. This TCR derives from a young man in good health. The CDR3 coding sequence is TGCGCCAGCAGCCAAGGAGAACAGGGGAATTCACCCCTCCACTTT. Its translation is CASSQGEQGNSPLHF.